Sequencing of this TCR beta chain was carried out in a study of T cells in Graves' hyperthyroidism and ophthalmopathy. The investigators amplified TCR beta CDR3 regions from RNA transcripts. RT-PCR in the first round (using the HTBI primer set) targeted the TCR CDR3. TCRdb analysed the multiplex PCR reads with MiXCR anew, one entry per CDR3 protein. The repertoire includes under 400,000 distinct CDR3 sequences, 13% of them detected once, and about 9.1% sits in the top ten. Material for sequencing was blood. The sequence was collected from a woman between 18 and 29 years old with Graves' hyperthyroidism.

CDR3 sequence reads: CASSLDGSLGDYGYTF. CDR3 DNA sequence: TGTGCCAGCAGCTTAGACGGCAGCTTAGGGGACTATGGCTACACCTTC. The V gene is TRBV11-2, the J gene TRBJ1-2; TRBD1 is a possible D gene (5 bases). Per the germline V gene, CDR1 is SGHAT and CDR2 is FQNNGV. V was trimmed by 0 bases and J by 3 bases, leaving 14 bases between them. CDR3 length: 16 residues.